This T cell receptor beta chain was identified during a study of T cell responses to AZD1222 COVID-19 vaccine. Assay used: immunoSEQ multiplex PCR; TCRdb lists only in-frame clones, some missing. Of 100,000 to 150,000 clones in the sample, 88% were seen once. The CDR3 runs to 16 residues. Trimming took 0 bases from V and 2 from J; bases not matched to a gene: 5. The germline CDR1 and CDR2 sequences are SGHNT and YYREEE (reference sequence). Remarks on this clone: Antigen specificity is unknown.

Points from the study as a whole: Clonal diversity was possibly underestimated, and white British individuals and females predominated among donors.

The J gene is TRBJ2-3, the V gene TRBV5-4; 8 nucleotides agree with TRBD1. This TCR came from an adult in good health. The starting material was peripheral blood, obtained on day 0 of AZD1222 vaccination. The CDR3 nucleotides are TGTGCCAGCAGCTTGGTCGGGACAGGAACCACAGATACGCAGTATTTT. Translated, it gives CASSLVGTGTTDTQYF.